The 16 T cell receptor beta chains below all came from one sample that was sequenced in a study of T cell responses to AZD1222 COVID-19 vaccine. Only in-frame clones appear in the TCRdb table, and some are missing; sequencing was by immunoSEQ multiplex PCR. The table records 150,000 to 200,000 clones, around 88% of them present only once. This sample comprised peripheral blood, obtained on day 0 of AZD1222 vaccination. The receptors here all came from an adult in good health.

The chain combines TRBV2 with TRBJ2-2, with 10 positions matching TRBD2. The germline V gene encodes CDR1 SNHLY and CDR2 FYNNEI. This CDR3 spans 18 amino acids. The V gene end was trimmed by 1 base and the J gene end by 0 bases; junction bases not matched to a gene: 5. The CDR3 is CASSEVLAGGTNTGELFF. The CDR3 nucleotides read TGTGCCAGCAGTGAAGTCTTAGCGGGAGGCACGAACACCGGGGAGCTGTTTTTT. The whole variable domain, filled in from reference TRBV2 and TRBJ2-2, reads EPEVTQTPSHQVTQMGQEVILRCVPISNHLYFYWYRQILGQKVEFLVSFYNNEISEKSEIFDDQFSVERPDGSNFTLKIRSTKLEDSAMYFCASSEVLAGGTNTGELFFGEGSRLTVL.

The CDR3 protein is CSVGGRTVTEAFF. The CDR3 nucleotides are TGCAGCGTTGGGGGGAGAACGGTCACTGAAGCTTTCTTT. This chain links TRBV29-1 with TRBJ1-1; the D gene is possibly TRBD1 (5 bases). The CDR3 consists of 13 residues. V was cut by 4 bases and J by 4 bases, with 13 bases left in between. From germline, CDR1 is SQVTM and CDR2 ANQGSEA.

The rearrangement joins TRBV6-1 to TRBJ2-7; TRBD2 is a possible D gene (7 bases). The CDR3 is 17 residues long. Germline V gene data show CDR1 as MNHNS and CDR2 as SASEGT. Trimming removed 7 bases from V and 4 bases from J, with 26 bases in between. CDR3 region: CASNDRGGGTVFYEQYF. The CDR3 coding sequence is TGTGCCAGCAATGATAGGGGGGGTGGTACGGTTTTTTACGAGCAGTACTTC.

V and J are TRBV6-5 and TRBJ1-5, with a tentative D call TRBD1 (6 bases). V was clipped by 6 bases and J by 3 bases, with 15 bases between them. CDR1 is MNHEY, CDR2 SVGAGI, per germline. The CDR3 loop spans 15 amino acids. Written as DNA, the CDR3 is TGTGCCAGCAGAGGGGGGGGAACAGCCAATCAGCCCCAGCATTTT. Translating it yields CASRGGGTANQPQHF.

This rearrangement joins TRBV18 to TRBJ1-4; D is ambiguous. V gave up 3 bases and J gave up 17 bases, with 25 bases separating them. The CDR3 has 15 amino acids. Germline values: CDR1 KGHSH, CDR2 LQKENI. The CDR3 DNA reads as TGTGCCAGCTCACCCGGCCGGGGTCGAACTGGGGAGTTTTTTTTT. This codes for CASSPGRGRTGEFFF.

The chain employs TRBV7-2 and TRBJ1-1; D is undetermined. The CDR3 is made up of 11 amino acids. The V and J ends lost 6 bases and 5 bases respectively, with 7 bases between them. Germline assignment: CDR1 SGHTA and CDR2 FQGNSA. CDR3 DNA sequence: TGTGCCAGCAGGAAAGCGACTGAAGCTTTCTTT. Encoded protein: CASRKATEAFF.

V and J are TRBV30 and TRBJ2-2; D is ambiguous. Deletions cut 3 bases from V and 0 bases from J, with 8 bases between. The germline V gene encodes CDR1 GTSNPN and CDR2 SVGIG (reference sequence). This CDR3 comprises 14 residues. This CDR3 reads CAWRRISNTGELFF. Here the CDR3 DNA reads TGTGCCTGGAGAAGGATTTCGAACACCGGGGAGCTGTTTTTT.

This chain connects TRBV11-3 to TRBJ2-5; D not certain. CDR3 length: 11 residues. V lost 5 bases and J 12 bases, leaving 13 bases between the germline ends. Germline-derived CDR1 and CDR2 are SGHNT and YENEEA. The CDR3 DNA follows: TGTGCCAGCAGCCCCGATAATAGGAAGTACTTC. Residues: CASSPDNRKYF.

The chain joins TRBV12-3 or TRBV12-4 to TRBJ1-1; 7 nucleotides line up with TRBD1. The CDR3 runs to 13 residues. V was pared by 6 bases and J by 1 base, with 2 bases of the junction left unmatched. CDR3 in amino acids: CASSGTANTEAFF. Here the CDR3 DNA reads TGTGCCAGCAGCGGGACAGCGAACACTGAAGCTTTCTTT.

The rearrangement links TRBV29-1 to TRBJ2-1; the D is unclear. V lost 2 bases and J 4 bases, leaving 12 bases between the germline ends. Looked up from germline, CDR1 is SQVTM and CDR2 is ANQGSEA. The CDR3 is 14 amino acids. This chain's CDR3 is CSVELAGWYNEQFF. CDR3 bases: TGCAGCGTTGAATTGGCCGGATGGTACAATGAGCAGTTCTTC.

This sequence joins TRBV7-2 and TRBJ1-5; D possibly corresponds to TRBD1 (5 bases). Trimming left V 5 bases short and J 3 bases short, with 17 bases between. The germline CDR1 and CDR2 sequences are SGHTA and FQGNSA. The CDR3 length is 16 residues. The DNA of the CDR3 is TGTGCCAGCAGCGGTTTTGGGGGAAAAGTCAATCAGCCCCAGCATTTT. It encodes CASSGFGGKVNQPQHF. Based on the CDR3 plus reference TRBV7-2 and TRBJ1-5, the full variable domain is GAGVSQSPSNKVTEKGKDVELRCDPISGHTALYWYRQSLGQGLEFLIYFQGNSAPDKSGLPSDRFSAERTGGSVSTLTIQRTQQEDSAVYLCASSGFGGKVNQPQHFGDGTRLSIL.

The chain recombines TRBV15 with TRBJ2-2; either TRBD1 or TRBD2 may fit D (5 bases each). V was trimmed by 6 bases and J by 3 bases, leaving 11 bases between them. From germline, CDR1 is LNHNV and CDR2 YYDKDF (reference sequence). The CDR3 has 14 residues. The CDR3 sequence: CATSWDVDTGELFF. CDR3 in DNA: TGTGCCACCAGTTGGGACGTTGACACCGGGGAGCTGTTTTTT.

The chain has TRBV30 and TRBJ1-6; TRBD1 matches at 7 bases. The trim removed 1 base at V and 5 bases at J, leaving 2 bases unmatched. Germline CDR1 is GTSNPN and CDR2 is SVGIG (reference sequence). This CDR3 comprises 14 residues. CDR3 loop: CAWSGGQNNSPLHF. In DNA form, the CDR3 reads TGTGCCTGGAGTGGGGGACAGAATAATTCACCCCTCCACTTT.

The chain couples TRBV27 to TRBJ2-1; 7 nucleotides agree with TRBD1. The V gene's germline CDR1 is MNHEY and CDR2 SMNVEV (reference sequence). This CDR3 region has 16 residues. Trimming removed 5 bases from V and 0 bases from J; junction bases left unmatched: 7. For the CDR3, the DNA is TGTGCCAGCAGTGGGGACAGTCACGGCTCCTACAATGAGCAGTTCTTC. Translating gives CASSGDSHGSYNEQFF.

The chain combines TRBV24-1 with TRBJ2-2; D remains unclear. CDR1 and CDR2 (germline): KGHDR, SFDVKD. This CDR3 is built from 13 residues. V shed 2 bases and J shed 7 bases, with 7 bases lying between them. The CDR3 loop reads CATSDSMGGELFF. The DNA for the CDR3 is TGTGCCACCAGTGATTCAATGGGCGGGGAGCTGTTTTTT.

The chain carries TRBV7-9 and TRBJ1-6; tentatively, D is TRBD1 (5 bases). CDR1 and CDR2 (germline): SEHNR, FQNEAQ (reference sequence). The CDR3 has 14 residues. V was shortened by 2 bases and J by 9 bases, with 11 bases between the two germline ends. The CDR3 DNA sequence: TGTGCCAGCAGCTTAATCTCAGGGAGTTCACCCCTCCACTTT. It translates to CASSLISGSSPLHF.